The next 26 T cell receptor beta chains were all read from a single sample in a study of human T cells and chemical hapten exposure. Specified time point: pre-sensitization, week 0. Indicated treatment: therapeutic diphenylcyclopropenone sensitization with weekly scalp DPC. TCRdb ran MiXCR on the RACE reads and lists one entry per CDR3 protein. The sample has about 260,000 distinct CDR3 sequences; roughly 8.9% are singletons. Sequencing used whole blood, obtained in connection with sensitization to the hapten diphenylcyclopropenone (DPC). These receptors all stem from a middle-aged woman with alopecia areata. Some clones in this sample may be carry-over from other donors' samples.

This clonotype was counted between two and nine times. This rearrangement joins TRBV14 to TRBJ2-7; unclear D gene. Trimming pared 5 bases from V and 3 bases from J, leaving 14 bases between. The CDR3 totals 14 residues. From germline, CDR1 is SGHDN and CDR2 FVKESK. The CDR3 is CASSARTGDYEQYF. DNA for the CDR3: TGTGCCAGCAGCGCCAGGACGGGTGACTACGAGCAGTACTTC.

This clonotype was counted a few times. The chain has TRBV7-6 and TRBJ1-6; D gene unclear. V was pared by 1 base and J by 3 bases, with 7 bases between. Germline values: CDR1 SGHVS, CDR2 FNYEAQ. The CDR3 spans 15 residues. CDR3 in amino acids: CASSLGRNYNSPLHF. Written as DNA, the CDR3 is TGTGCCAGCAGCTTAGGCAGAAACTATAATTCACCCCTCCACTTT.

There are a few counts of this clonotype. This chain links TRBV12-3 or TRBV12-4 with TRBJ2-1; TRBD2 might be the D (6 bases). The CDR3 is made up of 17 amino acids. Between the trimmed V and J ends, which lost 3 bases and 0 bases, there was a span of 15 bases. The CDR3 sequence: CASSFASAANSYNEQFF. The DNA for the CDR3 is TGTGCCAGCAGTTTCGCTAGCGCAGCTAACTCCTACAATGAGCAGTTCTTC.

This clonotype has a handful of counts. The CDR3 DNA reads TGTGCCAGCAGCCCGGGGGGGACTGAAGCTTTCTTT. Translating it yields CASSPGGTEAFF. The chain joins TRBV12-3 or TRBV12-4 to TRBJ1-1; D perhaps matches TRBD1 (5 bases). This CDR3 contains 12 residues. With 6 bases removed from V and 5 bases from J, the gap between germline ends came to 10 bases.

This clonotype was found a few times. The chain recombines TRBV5-1 with TRBJ2-7, with D tentatively TRBD1 (5 bases). Trimming took 0 bases from V and 0 from J, leaving 7 bases between them. The germline gives CDR1 SGHRS, CDR2 YFSETQ. The CDR3 extends over 14 amino acids. The CDR3 nucleotides are TGCGCCAGCAGCTTGGATCAGGGCTCCTACGAGCAGTACTTC. Encoded protein: CASSLDQGSYEQYF.

This clonotype has just a few counts. The V call is TRBV20-1, the J call TRBJ2-3; 9 bases agree with TRBD2. The V and J ends lost 2 bases and 4 bases, in that order; junction bases with no gene match: 4. CDR1 and CDR2 (germline): DFQATT, SNEGSKA (reference sequence). CDR3 length: 14 residues. CDR3 nucleotides: TGCAGTGCTAGAACCGGGACTAGCCCAGATACGCAGTATTTT. The encoded protein is CSARTGTSPDTQYF.

This clonotype has ten or more counts. V is TRBV6-2 or TRBV6-3 and J is TRBJ1-2, with D perhaps matching TRBD1 (5 bases). Germline values: CDR1 MNHEY, CDR2 SVGEGT. The CDR3 is 13 amino acids. The V gene lost 2 bases and the J gene lost 2 bases, with 6 bases spanning the gap. CDR3 coding DNA: TGTGCCAGCAGTTACAGGGACAACTATGGCTACACCTTC. The encoded protein is CASSYRDNYGYTF.

This clonotype appeared a few times. This chain links TRBV27 with TRBJ2-7, with D possibly matching TRBD2 (6 bases). The CDR3 is 15 residues long. The germline gives CDR1 MNHEY, CDR2 SMNVEV (reference sequence). The ends were cut back, 6 bases at V and 2 bases at J, with 17 bases in the middle. The CDR3 is CASRRRGAGPYEQYF. CDR3 nucleotide sequence: TGTGCCAGCAGACGAAGGGGAGCGGGTCCCTACGAGCAGTACTTC.

The chain combines TRBV7-2 with TRBJ2-3; 9 bases line up with TRBD2. The CDR3 has 13 amino acids. CDR1 SGHTA and CDR2 FQGNSA come from the germline V gene. J was trimmed by 9 bases and V by 6 bases; bases with no gene match: 7. The CDR3 nucleotides read TGTGCCAGCAGTAGGCTAGCGGGATTCACGCAGTATTTT. This translates into CASSRLAGFTQYF.

The sample holds a few counts of this clonotype. The chain couples TRBV28 to TRBJ2-4, with D perhaps TRBD1 (5 bases). Trimming took 6 bases from V and 0 from J, leaving 12 bases between them. There are 15 residues in the CDR3. From germline, CDR1 is MDHEN and CDR2 SYDVKM. The CDR3 sequence is CASRQTALAKNIQYF. CDR3 sequence (DNA): TGTGCCAGCAGACAGACAGCGCTAGCCAAAAACATTCAGTACTTC.

This sequence joins TRBV12-3 or TRBV12-4 and TRBJ2-7; weak D call: TRBD2 (5 bases). Trimming took off 7 bases at V and 6 bases at J, with 16 bases between the two ends. The length of the CDR3 is 13 residues. The CDR3 loop is CASTIPPGSEQYF. The CDR3 nucleotides are TGTGCCAGCACCATACCTCCGGGGAGCGAGCAGTACTTC.

This clonotype was counted only a few times. The rearrangement joins TRBV11-1 to TRBJ1-1; perhaps TRBD1 as D (5 bases). Germline assignment: CDR1 SGHAT and CDR2 FQDESV (reference sequence). V lost 2 bases and J 4 bases, leaving 11 bases between the germline ends. The CDR3 loop spans 14 amino acids. CDR3 amino acids: CASSLSRVSTEAFF. Here the CDR3 DNA reads TGTGCCAGCAGCTTATCCAGGGTATCCACTGAAGCTTTCTTT.

The sample holds a few counts of this clonotype. The gene calls are TRBV10-3 and TRBJ2-2; D is possibly TRBD1 (5 bases). The CDR3 consists of 15 residues. CDR1 is ENHRY and CDR2 is SYGVKD in the germline V gene. Trimming shortened V by 7 bases and J by 4 bases, and 16 bases separated the two germline ends. The CDR3 is CAITDSRVSTGELFF. CDR3 nucleotides: TGTGCCATCACCGACTCCAGGGTCTCCACCGGGGAGCTGTTTTTT.

This clonotype was counted a few times. The chain uses TRBV14 and TRBJ1-6; maybe TRBD1 (5 bases). Germline V gene lookup returns CDR1 SGHDN and CDR2 FVKESK. The CDR3 is 15 amino acids. Trimming took off 3 bases at V and 7 bases at J, with 13 bases between the two ends. CDR3 residues: CASSHPGTGNSPLHF. CDR3 coding DNA: TGTGCCAGCAGCCATCCCGGGACTGGGAATTCACCCCTCCACTTT.

This clonotype appeared many times. The CDR3 sequence: CAISEGTGGQPQHF. Written as DNA, the CDR3 is TGTGCCATCAGTGAAGGAACAGGGGGTCAGCCCCAGCATTTT. The chain recombines TRBV10-3 with TRBJ1-5, with TRBD1 matching over 8 bases. The CDR3 extends over 14 amino acids. V dropped 3 bases and J dropped 6; count of bases not matched to a gene: 4. Germline-derived CDR1 and CDR2 are ENHRY and SYGVKD.

In this sample, this clonotype turned up a few times. The genes are TRBV6-5 and TRBJ2-3; D possibly corresponds to TRBD2 (5 bases). CDR1 is MNHEY, CDR2 SVGAGI, per germline. The CDR3 consists of 15 residues. Trimming removed 3 bases at V and 0 bases at J, with 10 bases between. The CDR3 sequence is CASSYEGKSTDTQYF. Written as DNA, the CDR3 is TGTGCCAGCAGTTATGAGGGAAAGAGCACAGATACGCAGTATTTT.

This clonotype was recorded many times. V and J are TRBV7-3 and TRBJ2-6; D tentatively fits TRBD1 or TRBD2 (5 bases each). Trimming stripped 5 bases from V and 0 bases from J, with 11 bases between. Germline V gene sequence: CDR1 SGHTA, CDR2 FQGTGA. CDR3 size: 16 residues. This CDR3 is CASSLGDLSGANVLTF. In nucleotides, the CDR3 is TGTGCCAGCAGCCTCGGGGACCTCTCTGGGGCCAACGTCCTGACTTTC.

The CDR3 reads CASSLGNSGNQPQHF. CDR3 coding DNA: TGTGCCAGCAGCTTAGGAAACTCTGGAAATCAGCCCCAGCATTTT. The chain combines TRBV7-2 with TRBJ1-5; D remains ambiguous. The CDR3 is 15 residues long. Germline CDR1 SGHTA, CDR2 FQGNSA. V was trimmed by 1 base and J by 4 bases, leaving 11 bases between them.

This sequence joins TRBV20-1 and TRBJ2-1; TRBD2 agrees at 15 bases. Germline V lookup: CDR1 DFQATT, CDR2 SNEGSKA (reference sequence). The V and J ends lost 0 bases and 9 bases, in that order; junction bases with no gene match: 6. The CDR3 length is 16 residues. The CDR3 region is CSARDQGLAGGPEQFF. In nucleotides, the CDR3 is TGCAGTGCTAGAGATCAGGGACTAGCGGGAGGACCTGAGCAGTTCTTC.

In this sample, this clonotype turned up a few times. The gene calls are TRBV6-2 or TRBV6-3 and TRBJ2-7; D perhaps matches TRBD2 (6 bases). Germline V gives CDR1 MNHEY, CDR2 SVGEGT. The CDR3 is made up of 16 amino acids. V gave up 4 bases and J gave up 7 bases, with 23 bases separating them. In DNA, the CDR3 is TGTGCCAGCAGTTTACGACAGCCGGGACTTTCCGGGGAGCAGTACTTC. Translated, it gives CASSLRQPGLSGEQYF.

This clonotype has just a few counts. The rearrangement uses TRBV18 and TRBJ1-5; D is undetermined. CDR1 is KGHSH and CDR2 is LQKENI in the germline V gene. This CDR3 has 15 residues. V gave up 2 bases and J gave up 2 bases, with 10 bases separating them. CDR3 sequence reads: CASSPNEGGNQPQHF. DNA of the CDR3: TGTGCCAGCTCACCAAATGAGGGAGGCAATCAGCCCCAGCATTTT.

This clonotype was recorded many times. V gene TRBV11-3 combines with J gene TRBJ2-7; TRBD2 might be the D (6 bases). The CDR3 contains 16 residues. The V end lost 5 bases, the J end lost 1 base, and 18 bases lay between the germline ends. CDR1 and CDR2 from the germline V gene are SGHNT and YENEEA. As DNA, the CDR3 is TGTGCCAGCAGCGACGTAGCGGAACTCGCGTCCTACGAGCAGTACTTC. Amino acids: CASSDVAELASYEQYF. Variable domain in full (rest from reference TRBV11-3 and TRBJ2-7): EAGVVQSPRYKIIEKKQPVAFWCNPISGHNTLYWYLQNLGQGPELLIRYENEEAVDDSQLPKDRFSAERLKGVDSTLKIQPAELGDSAVYLCASSDVAELASYEQYFGPGTRLTVT.

The chain joins TRBV10-3 to TRBJ2-1; D gene uncertain. Looked up from germline, CDR1 is ENHRY and CDR2 is SYGVKD. The CDR3 totals 18 residues. The V end was cut by 0 bases, the J end by 0 bases, with 15 bases between. CDR3 loop: CAISESVRHSSSYNEQFF. The CDR3 DNA sequence: TGTGCCATCAGTGAGTCGGTTCGTCACTCTAGCTCCTACAATGAGCAGTTCTTC.

This clonotype was detected only a few times. This chain uses TRBV5-1 with TRBJ2-3, with TRBD2 matching 15 bases. Germline loops: CDR1 SGHRS, CDR2 YFSETQ. Losses at the gene ends were 4 bases for V and 2 bases for J; bases not matched to a gene: 11. The CDR3 length is 19 residues. This CDR3 reads CASSPIPGTSGRITDTQYF. The CDR3 nucleotides read TGCGCCAGCAGCCCCATACCCGGGACTAGCGGGAGGATCACAGATACGCAGTATTTT.

This clonotype has ten or more counts. In nucleotides, the CDR3 is TGTGCCAGCAGCTTGACAGGGGGCAATCAGCCCCAGCATTTT. Protein product: CASSLTGGNQPQHF. The V call is TRBV7-9, the J call TRBJ1-5; 8 bases line up with TRBD1. Germline loops: CDR1 SEHNR, CDR2 FQNEAQ (reference sequence). The CDR3 runs to 14 residues. The ends lost 3 bases at V and 2 bases at J; junction bases unmatched: 0.

This clonotype has only a few counts. This chain links TRBV5-1 with TRBJ2-5; 9 bases match TRBD1. With 4 bases clipped from V and 0 bases from J, the junction kept 1 base outside the gene matches. Germline V CDR1 and CDR2: SGHRS, YFSETQ. The CDR3 length is 14 residues. CDR3 bases: TGCGCCAGCAGCGGGGACAGGGACCAAGAGACCCAGTACTTC. Amino acid sequence: CASSGDRDQETQYF.